The sequence of this T cell receptor beta chain was determined in a study of technical replicates of blood from a few donors. Profiled with immunoSEQ multiplex PCR; TCRdb holds only in-frame clones, not every one. This sample has about 56,000 clones, with 85% to 95% found just once. The CDR3 is made up of 14 amino acids. The germline V and J ends were trimmed by 5 bases and 9 bases, with 17 bases remaining between them. Germline V lookup: CDR1 SGHTA, CDR2 FQGTGA. The clonotype was recovered from a human donor in good health. Some clones in this sample may be carry-over from other donors' samples. Material for sequencing was PBMCs. The rearrangement uses TRBV7-3 and TRBJ2-1; tentatively, D is TRBD2 (6 bases). The CDR3 is CASSPSSALAEQFF. CDR3 sequence (DNA): TGTGCCAGCAGCCCATCTAGCGCGCTGGCTGAGCAGTTCTTC.